This TCR beta chain was captured in a study of PD-1 blockade in classical Hodgkin lymphoma. In the case of this clone: Its antigen is undetermined.

Data came from immunoSEQ multiplex PCR; TCRdb stores just in-frame clones and leaves some out. This table has tens of thousands of clones, 85% appearing once. The V gene's germline CDR1 is LGHNA and CDR2 YSLEER. This CDR3 contains 16 residues. Trimming cost V 2 bases and J 2 bases; bases outside gene matches: 9. Notes on the study in general: The study found complete responders had baseline diversity similar to newly diagnosed patients.

Relapse was seen in all patients after autologous stem cell transplantation, and brentuximab vedotin exposure was variable. Negative magnetic selection isolated CD4+ T cells from thawed PBMCs. V usage is TRBV4-3 and J usage is TRBJ2-7, with 7 bases aligning to TRBD1. The sequence derives from a human donor with classical Hodgkin lymphoma. Specimen: CD4+ T cells from blood, collected at baseline. The CDR3 coding sequence is TGCGCCAGCAGCCAACAAACAGGGGTTCTTACCTACGAGCAGTACTTC. It yields the protein CASSQQTGVLTYEQYF.